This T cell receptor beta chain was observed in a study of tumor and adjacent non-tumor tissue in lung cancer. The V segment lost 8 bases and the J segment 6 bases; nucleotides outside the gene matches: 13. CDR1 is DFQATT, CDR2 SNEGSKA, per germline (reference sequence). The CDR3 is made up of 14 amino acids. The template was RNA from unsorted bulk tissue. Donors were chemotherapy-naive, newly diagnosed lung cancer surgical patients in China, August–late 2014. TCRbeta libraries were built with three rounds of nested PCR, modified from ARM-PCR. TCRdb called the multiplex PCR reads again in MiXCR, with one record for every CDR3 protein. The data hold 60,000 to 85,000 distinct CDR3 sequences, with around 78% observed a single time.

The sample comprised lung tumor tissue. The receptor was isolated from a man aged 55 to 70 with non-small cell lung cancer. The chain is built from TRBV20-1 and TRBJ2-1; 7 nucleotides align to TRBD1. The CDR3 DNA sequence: TGCAGTTCAAGGCCCCGACAGGGAACCAATGAGCAGTTCTTC. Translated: CSSRPRQGTNEQFF.